The 24 T cell receptor beta chains listed next were all sequenced from one sample in a study of blood T cell repertoires in COVID-19. TCRdb's copy holds only in-frame clones and misses some; the assay was immunoSEQ multiplex PCR. The sample holds about 74,000 clones, almost 85% seen once. Material for sequencing was peripheral blood. Receptor source: a man in his forties or fifties with acute or convalescent COVID-19.

This clone was counted only a few times. This CDR3 is CASSLSGLTYEQYF. CDR3 bases: TGTGCCAGCAGCTTGTCCGGACTTACCTACGAGCAGTACTTC. This chain uses TRBV5-4 with TRBJ2-7; tentative D call: TRBD2 (5 bases). V lost 1 base and J 2 bases, leaving 10 bases between the germline ends. Looked up from germline, CDR1 is SGHNT and CDR2 is YYREEE (reference sequence). The CDR3 consists of 14 residues.

This clone has only a few counts. J is TRBJ2-7 and V is TRBV4-1, with D perhaps matching TRBD2 (6 bases). Germline CDR1 reads MGHRA; CDR2 reads YSYEKL. The CDR3 is 19 residues long. Trimming removed 2 bases at V and 0 bases at J, with 23 bases between. CDR3 region: CASSQSTGLGSGRSYEQYF. For the CDR3, the DNA is TGCGCCAGCAGCCAATCAACCGGTCTCGGGAGCGGGCGCTCCTACGAGCAGTACTTC.

V gene TRBV18 combines with J gene TRBJ2-7; a weak D match, TRBD2 (7 bases). The CDR3 contains 16 residues. V lost 3 bases and J 3 bases, leaving 18 bases between the germline ends. Germline V gene lookup returns CDR1 KGHSH and CDR2 LQKENI. CDR3 sequence reads: CASSPYETGTIYEQYV. Here the CDR3 DNA reads TGTGCCAGCTCACCTTATGAAACAGGGACTATCTACGAGCAGTACGTC.

The chain employs TRBV6-6 and TRBJ1-4, with a weak D call TRBD1 (5 bases). The V gene lost 10 bases and the J gene lost 8 bases, with 17 bases spanning the gap. This CDR3 is 13 amino acids long. Per germline, CDR1 MNHNY and CDR2 SVGAGI (reference sequence). CDR3 loop: CATLRGGGEKLFF. CDR3 DNA sequence: TGTGCCACCCTCCGGGGCGGGGGGGAAAAACTGTTTTTT.

This chain uses TRBV6-6 with TRBJ1-1, with a tentative D call TRBD1 (6 bases). V was cut by 7 bases and J by 3 bases, with 12 bases left in between. Germline loops: CDR1 MNHNY, CDR2 SVGAGI (reference sequence). The CDR3 length is 13 residues. CDR3 coding DNA: TGTGCCAGCACTAGACAGGACTACACTGAAGCTTTCTTT. Amino acid sequence: CASTRQDYTEAFF.

This chain links TRBV27 with TRBJ2-2, with a weak D call TRBD2 (5 bases). The CDR3 sequence is 15 residues long. Trimming shortened V by 8 bases and J by 5 bases, and 18 bases separated the two germline ends. Germline assignment: CDR1 MNHEY and CDR2 SMNVEV (reference sequence). The chain's CDR3 is CASSGPGRDTGELFF. The CDR3 DNA reads TGTGCCAGCTCAGGTCCGGGCCGGGATACCGGGGAGCTGTTTTTT.

V is TRBV24-1 and J is TRBJ2-2, with 7 bases that match TRBD2. This CDR3 is built from 16 residues. CDR1 is KGHDR, CDR2 SFDVKD, per germline. Trimming at V came to 1 base and at J to 4 bases, leaving 5 bases not matched to a gene. The CDR3, as DNA: TGTGCCACCAGTGATTTCGGCCGGACTAGCACCGGGGAGCTGTTTTTT. Translated: CATSDFGRTSTGELFF.

This clone appeared once. The CDR3: CASSLTGVYEQYV. The DNA for the CDR3 is TGTGCCAGCAGCTTAACAGGTGTCTACGAGCAGTACGTC. The V gene is TRBV11-2, the J gene TRBJ2-7; TRBD1 might be the D (5 bases). This CDR3 is 13 amino acids long. V was trimmed by 2 bases and J by 3 bases, leaving 8 bases between them. Germline CDR1 and CDR2: SGHAT and FQNNGV.

J is TRBJ1-4 and V is TRBV5-5, with TRBD1 as a possible D gene (6 bases). CDR3 length: 13 residues. The germline gives CDR1 SGHKS, CDR2 YYEKEE (reference sequence). Trimming cost V 2 bases and J 8 bases, with 10 bases left between them. CDR3 DNA sequence: TGTGCCAGCAGCTTAATGACAGGAGAAAAACTGTTTTTT. Protein product: CASSLMTGEKLFF.

The chain is built from TRBV18 and TRBJ2-7; D remains ambiguous. V lost 3 bases, J lost 1 base, and 10 bases lay in between. This CDR3 comprises 14 residues. Germline V gene sequence: CDR1 KGHSH, CDR2 LQKENI. The CDR3 nucleotides are TGTGCCAGCTCACCGAGGCGGCAATCCTACGAGCAGTACTTC. Translating it yields CASSPRRQSYEQYF.

The chain uses TRBV2 and TRBJ1-6; D is unresolved. This CDR3 spans 13 amino acids. Trimming stripped 11 bases from V and 7 bases from J, with 15 bases between. Germline V gene sequence: CDR1 SNHLY, CDR2 FYNNEI. CDR3: CAVQGLKNSPLHF. The CDR3 DNA is TGTGCCGTTCAAGGACTGAAAAATTCACCCCTCCACTTT.

The chain is built from TRBV7-8 and TRBJ2-7; D possibly corresponds to TRBD1 (6 bases). This CDR3 region has 16 residues. CDR1 SGHVS and CDR2 FQNEAQ come from the germline V gene. V dropped 2 bases and J dropped 5 bases, with 19 bases sitting between them. CDR3 nucleotide sequence: TGTGCCAGCAGCTTAATTGGGACATCGCCTTTCAACGAGCAGTACTTC. It codes for CASSLIGTSPFNEQYF. Looking up the rest from reference TRBV7-8 and TRBJ2-7 gives the full variable domain: GAGVSQSPRYKVAKRGQDVALRCDPISGHVSLFWYQQALGQGPEFLTYFQNEAQLDKSGLPSDRFFAERPEGSVSTLKIQRTQQEDSAVYLCASSLIGTSPFNEQYFGPGTRLTVT.

The rearrangement joins TRBV21-1 to TRBJ2-5; TRBD2 reflects the table's D call only, with no check against the DNA. TRBV21-1 is tagged as a pseudogene. This CDR3 has 16 residues. The CDR3 reads CASSKGSVGLQETQYF. DNA for the CDR3: TGTGCCAGCAGCAAAGGTAGCGTAGGATTACAAGAGACCCAGTACTTC.

The sample holds one count of this clone. J is TRBJ1-2 and V is TRBV5-4; the D is unclear. The CDR3 consists of 13 residues. The ends were cut back, 0 bases at V and 8 bases at J, with 11 bases in the middle. In germline, CDR1 is SGHNT, CDR2 YYREEE (reference sequence). CDR3 nucleotides: TGTGCCAGCAGCTTGGTCGGGGTACAGGGCTACACCTTC. As protein: CASSLVGVQGYTF.

The chain has TRBV11-2 and TRBJ2-5; tentatively, D is TRBD2 (6 bases). V dropped 2 bases and J dropped 1 base, with 11 bases sitting between them. This CDR3 contains 15 residues. CDR1 and CDR2 (germline): SGHAT, FQNNGV. CDR3 protein: CASSLRAGFQETQYF. The DNA of the CDR3 is TGTGCCAGCAGCTTACGGGCGGGGTTCCAAGAGACCCAGTACTTC.

The table lists this clone with a count of one. The chain carries TRBV4-1 and TRBJ2-4; 8 bases agree with TRBD1. The CDR3 length is 17 residues. Germline CDR1 is MGHRA and CDR2 is YSYEKL. The J segment lost 7 bases and the V segment lost 3 bases, leaving 14 bases of the junction unmatched. CDR3: CASSQRRAQGGGNIQYF. CDR3 bases: TGCGCCAGCAGCCAGCGGCGGGCACAGGGGGGCGGGAACATTCAGTACTTC.

This clone was recorded once. The V call is TRBV21-1, the J call TRBJ1-2; TRBD1, the table's D call, lacks a check against the DNA. TRBV21-1 is listed as a pseudogene. The CDR3 totals 15 residues. This CDR3 reads CASSYNRVSTYGYTF. The CDR3 DNA reads as TGTGCCAGCTCCTATAACAGGGTTTCGACCTATGGCTACACCTTC.

V gene TRBV5-6 combines with J gene TRBJ1-6; D remains ambiguous. In germline, CDR1 is SGHDT, CDR2 YYEEEE. This CDR3 has 16 amino acids. V lost 3 bases and J 3 bases, leaving 13 bases between the germline ends. CDR3 residues: CASSSEGRDYNSPLHF. In nucleotides, the CDR3 is TGTGCCAGCAGCTCCGAGGGAAGGGACTATAATTCACCCCTCCACTTT.

The CDR3 nucleotides are TGTGCCACCAGCAGAGGGGTCCGCGTACGGGGGACGATTTTTTGGAATGAGCAGTTCTTC. Its translation: CATSRGVRVRGTIFWNEQFF. This rearrangement joins TRBV15 to TRBJ2-1; TRBD2 might be the D (6 bases). Trimming stripped 1 base from V and 7 bases from J, with 29 bases between. Germline-derived CDR1 and CDR2 are LNHNV and YYDKDF (reference sequence). The CDR3 runs 20 residues.

V and J are TRBV14 and TRBJ1-6; maybe TRBD1 (6 bases). CDR3 length: 13 residues. V was trimmed by 5 bases and J by 10 bases, leaving 12 bases between them. The germline gives CDR1 SGHDN, CDR2 FVKESK. DNA for the CDR3: TGTGCCAGCAGCATGACAGGAGGATCACCCCTCCACTTT. This gives the protein CASSMTGGSPLHF. The entire variable domain, with the rest obtained from reference TRBV14 and TRBJ1-6, is as follows: EAGVTQFPSHSVIEKGQTVTLRCDPISGHDNLYWYRRVMGKEIKFLLHFVKESKQDESGMPNNRFLAERTGGTYSTLKVQPAELEDSGVYFCASSMTGGSPLHFGNGTRLTVT.

Remarks on this clone: An end of the junction does not agree with germline; a read error may underlie this. The chain is built from TRBV4-1 and TRBJ1-3; 9 positions match TRBD1. Per the germline V gene, CDR1 is MGHRA and CDR2 is YSYEKL. The CDR3 is 14 amino acids. CDR3 in amino acids: CASSLEGYRGHLNF. Here the CDR3 DNA reads TGCGCCAGCAGCCTGGAAGGTTACAGGGGGCATTTGAATTTT.

The genes are TRBV19 and TRBJ2-6, with D unresolved. The germline V gene encodes CDR1 LNHDA and CDR2 SQIVND (reference sequence). Deletions cut 8 bases from V and 2 bases from J, with 10 bases between. This CDR3 spans 14 amino acids. The CDR3 protein is CASVQPTGANVLTF. Written as DNA, the CDR3 is TGTGCCAGTGTACAGCCGACTGGGGCCAACGTCCTGACTTTC.

This chain links TRBV4-1 with TRBJ1-2; 10 bases are shared with TRBD1. The CDR3 consists of 15 residues. Germline V gives CDR1 MGHRA, CDR2 YSYEKL. The J segment lost 6 bases and the V segment lost 1 base, leaving 5 bases of the junction unmatched. CDR3 sequence reads: CASSQGQGARDGYTF. DNA for the CDR3: TGCGCCAGCAGCCAAGGACAGGGGGCGCGGGATGGCTACACCTTC.

This clone has only a few counts. The chain has TRBV5-6 and TRBJ1-2, with 8 bases lining up with TRBD1. Germline trimming cut 0 bases from V and 5 bases from J; bases unmatched to any gene: 6. Germline-derived CDR1 and CDR2 are SGHDT and YYEEEE. This CDR3 region has 15 residues. This chain's CDR3 is CASSLVTGVGYGYTF. Written as DNA, the CDR3 is TGTGCCAGCAGCTTGGTGACAGGGGTCGGGTATGGCTACACCTTC.